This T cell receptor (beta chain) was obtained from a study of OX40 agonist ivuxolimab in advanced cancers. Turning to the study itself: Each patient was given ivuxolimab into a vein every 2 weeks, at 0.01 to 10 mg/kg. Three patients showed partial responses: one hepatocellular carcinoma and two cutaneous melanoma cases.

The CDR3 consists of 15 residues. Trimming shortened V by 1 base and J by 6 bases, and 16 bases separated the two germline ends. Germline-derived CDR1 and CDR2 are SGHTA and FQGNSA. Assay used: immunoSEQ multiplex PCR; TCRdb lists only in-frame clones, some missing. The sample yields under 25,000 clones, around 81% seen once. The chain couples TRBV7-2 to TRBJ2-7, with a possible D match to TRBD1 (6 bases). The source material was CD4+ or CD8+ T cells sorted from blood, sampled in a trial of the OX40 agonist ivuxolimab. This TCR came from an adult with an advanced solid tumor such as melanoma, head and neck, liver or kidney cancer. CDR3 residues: CASSLEGTTGREQYF. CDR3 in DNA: TGTGCCAGCAGCTTAGAGGGGACCACAGGGCGCGAGCAGTACTTC. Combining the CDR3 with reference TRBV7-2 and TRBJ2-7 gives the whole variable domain GAGVSQSPSNKVTEKGKDVELRCDPISGHTALYWYRQSLGQGLEFLIYFQGNSAPDKSGLPSDRFSAERTGGSVSTLTIQRTQQEDSAVYLCASSLEGTTGREQYFGPGTRLTVT.